The T cell receptor (beta chain) under discussion was sequenced for a study of T-cell reconstitution after alpha-beta-depleted transplantation in children. A TCRbeta library incorporating unique molecular identifiers was prepared. TCRdb reanalysed the PCR reads using MiXCR and keeps one entry per CDR3 protein. The sample lists some 200,000 distinct CDR3 sequences; less than 8% were seen once. In its sample, this clonotype was seen many times. Per the germline V gene, CDR1 is SEHNR and CDR2 is FQNEAQ (reference sequence). The germline V and J ends were trimmed by 2 bases and 5 bases, with 9 bases remaining between them. CDR3 length: 13 residues.

Sample: PBMCs from the stem cell graft donor, taken from the stem cell graft. This TCR derives from a human donor who donated a stem cell graft to a child with Wiskott-Aldrich syndrome. The gene calls are TRBV7-9 and TRBJ1-1, with no clear D. The CDR3: CASSLNGGTEAFF. The DNA for the CDR3 is TGTGCCAGCAGCTTAAACGGTGGGACTGAAGCTTTCTTT.